This T cell receptor (beta chain) was retrieved from a study of blood T cell repertoires in COVID-19. Study at large: Samples came from the United States, Italy and Spain, spanning acute and convalescent COVID-19. From T cells, B-cell-depleted T cells, or PBMCs came the material, which was cDNA or gDNA.

CDR1 is SEHNR and CDR2 is FQNEAQ in the germline V gene (reference sequence). There are 15 residues in the CDR3. V shed 5 bases and J 5 bases; nucleotides not matched to a gene: 11. Per the original data handling: It was from reference gene primer amplification that nucleated cell counts were estimated. Profiling relied on immunoSEQ multiplex PCR, and the TCRdb table lists in-frame clones only, not all of them. V and J calls and clone size are as listed in that table; D and trimming were resolved from the DNA. This table has approximately 210,000 clones, 85% to 90% appearing once. This clone was seen a handful of times.

This receptor was identified in a human donor in a cohort sampled during active COVID-19. This rearrangement joins TRBV7-9 to TRBJ2-7, with 8 bases fitting TRBD1. The source material was peripheral blood. The CDR3 protein is CASSPRTGRTNEQYF. The CDR3 DNA follows: TGTGCCAGCAGCCCCCGGACAGGGAGGACGAACGAGCAGTACTTC. Using reference TRBV7-9 and TRBJ2-7 for the parts outside the CDR3, the full variable domain is DTGVSQNPRHKITKRGQNVTFRCDPISEHNRLYWYRQTLGQGPEFLTYFQNEAQLEKSRLLSDRFSAERPKGSFSTLEIQRTEQGDSAMYLCASSPRTGRTNEQYFGPGTRLTVT.